One and the same sample provided the 28 T cell receptor beta chains below, sequenced in a study of shared clonotypes between healthy human individuals. Sequenced by immunoSEQ multiplex PCR; TCRdb stores in-frame clones only, minus some. The table includes around 700,000 clones, about 90% detected once. CD45RO-negative, CCR7-positively selected cells formed the naive CD8 fraction, excluding terminally differentiated effector memory CD45RA+ cells. Source material: naive CD8+ T cells sorted from blood. The source is a man younger than 40 in good health.

V gene TRBV4-3 combines with J gene TRBJ2-1, with TRBD2 as a possible D gene (5 bases). Germline V gene data show CDR1 as LGHNA and CDR2 as YSLEER. V lost 1 base to trimming and J lost 7 bases, with 14 bases between them. The CDR3 covers 15 residues. CDR3 sequence (DNA): TGCGCCAGCAGCCAAGGAGAGGACTTGGGGAATGAGCAGTTCTTC. Residues: CASSQGEDLGNEQFF.

The chain couples TRBV5-6 to TRBJ2-7; TRBD2 aligns across 15 bases. With 4 bases clipped from V and 0 bases from J, the junction kept 5 bases outside the gene matches. CDR3 length: 17 amino acids. CDR1 and CDR2 (germline): SGHDT, YYEEEE. DNA for the CDR3: TGTGCCAGCAGCGGAGGGACTAGCGGGAGGATCTCCTACGAGCAGTACTTC. Translating it yields CASSGGTSGRISYEQYF.

This sequence joins TRBV7-2 and TRBJ2-7; 8 nucleotides agree with TRBD2. This CDR3 is built from 19 residues. Trimming at V came to 7 bases and at J to 5 bases, leaving 25 bases not matched to a gene. Germline V CDR1 and CDR2: SGHTA, FQGNSA. This CDR3 reads CASTLGVGETSENWDEQYF. The DNA for the CDR3 is TGTGCCAGCACACTAGGGGTGGGGGAGACTAGCGAAAATTGGGACGAGCAGTACTTC.

The chain couples TRBV28 to TRBJ1-1; 8 bases line up with TRBD1. Germline V lookup: CDR1 MDHEN, CDR2 SYDVKM. This CDR3 comprises 17 residues. Germline trimming cut 6 bases from V and 0 bases from J; bases unmatched to any gene: 12. The CDR3 nucleotides read TGTGCCAGCAGGCCCGCACAGGGGGTTCAAATGAACACTGAAGCTTTCTTT. This gives the protein CASRPAQGVQMNTEAFF.

The V gene is TRBV6-1, the J gene TRBJ2-7, with D possibly being TRBD1 (6 bases). This CDR3 contains 15 residues. Per the germline V gene, CDR1 is MNHNS and CDR2 is SASEGT. Trimming removed 8 bases at V and 5 bases at J, with 22 bases between. CDR3 sequence: CASDLTGSHGDEQYF. CDR3 sequence (DNA): TGTGCCAGCGATCTTACAGGGTCCCACGGCGACGAGCAGTACTTC.

The chain is built from TRBV6-5 and TRBJ2-1; D gene unclear. Germline loops: CDR1 MNHEY, CDR2 SVGAGI. V gave up 4 bases and J gave up 6 bases, with 4 bases separating them. This CDR3 region has 11 residues. CDR3 sequence reads: CASSWSNEQFF. CDR3 bases: TGTGCCAGCAGTTGGAGCAATGAGCAGTTCTTC.

The chain combines TRBV18 with TRBJ2-4; D is uncertain. Germline loops: CDR1 KGHSH, CDR2 LQKENI. The CDR3 is 14 residues long. The V end was cut by 6 bases, the J end by 4 bases, with 13 bases between. The CDR3, as DNA: TGTGCCAGCTCCCCTGGGCCGGAGAAAAACATTCAGTACTTC. Amino acid sequence: CASSPGPEKNIQYF. Based on the CDR3 plus reference TRBV18 and TRBJ2-4, the full variable domain is NAGVMQNPRHLVRRRGQEARLRCSPMKGHSHVYWYRQLPEEGLKFMVYLQKENIIDESGMPKERFSAEFPKEGPSILRIQQVVRGDSAAYFCASSPGPEKNIQYFGAGTRLSVL.

The chain recombines TRBV29-1 with TRBJ2-2; D might be TRBD2 (6 bases). Germline CDR1 and CDR2: SQVTM and ANQGSEA. V lost 4 bases to trimming and J lost 10 bases, with 10 bases between them. This CDR3 comprises 11 residues. DNA of the CDR3: TGCAGCGTTGTTGGGGGGATGGAGCTGTTTTTT. Protein product: CSVVGGMELFF.

This rearrangement joins TRBV30 to TRBJ1-1; the D is unclear. Germline V lookup: CDR1 GTSNPN, CDR2 SVGIG (reference sequence). The CDR3 totals 14 residues. V lost 3 bases, J lost 0 bases, and 11 bases lay in between. The CDR3 DNA sequence: TGTGCCTGGAGGGACGGATACATGAACACTGAAGCTTTCTTT. Translating it yields CAWRDGYMNTEAFF.

This chain connects TRBV29-1 to TRBJ2-1, with 11 bases identical to TRBD2. After removal of 1 base from V and 4 bases from J, the junction contained 12 bases not matched to a gene. From germline, CDR1 is SQVTM and CDR2 ANQGSEA. CDR3 length equals 18 residues. This CDR3 reads CSVEAGLAGGQRYNEQFF. DNA of the CDR3: TGCAGCGTTGAAGCCGGGCTAGCGGGGGGCCAGAGATACAATGAGCAGTTCTTC.

The V and J genes are TRBV11-3 and TRBJ1-2, with no clear D. Germline loops: CDR1 SGHNT, CDR2 YENEEA. The V end lost 11 bases, the J end lost 8 bases, and 9 bases lay between the germline ends. This CDR3 contains 9 residues. This chain's CDR3 is CADGQGYTF. The CDR3 nucleotides are TGTGCCGACGGTCAGGGCTACACCTTC.

This chain uses TRBV5-4 with TRBJ2-7, with 8 bases that match TRBD2. Germline V gene data show CDR1 as SGHNT and CDR2 as YYREEE (reference sequence). V lost 4 bases and J lost 5; bases outside the gene matches: 11. This CDR3 is 15 amino acids long. CDR3 DNA: TGTGCCAGCAGCCAGCCGGGACTAGGGGTGCACGAGCAGTACTTC. Translated: CASSQPGLGVHEQYF.

The CDR3 region has the DNA TGTGCCAGCAGTCGAGGTGGAGGGAACACTGAAGCTTTCTTT. This encodes CASSRGGGNTEAFF. This sequence joins TRBV13 and TRBJ1-1; D remains unclear. This CDR3 has 14 amino acids. Trimming shortened V by 6 bases and J by 1 base, and 12 bases separated the two germline ends. Germline CDR1 is PRHDT and CDR2 is FYEKMQ (reference sequence).

The chain carries TRBV5-6 and TRBJ2-7, with unresolved D. Trimming removed 1 base from V and 2 bases from J, with 10 bases in between. This CDR3 has 14 residues. CDR1 is SGHDT, CDR2 YYEEEE, per germline. CDR3 nucleotides: TGTGCCAGCAGCTTGTCCGGAACGACCTACGAGCAGTACTTC. This codes for CASSLSGTTYEQYF.

The chain uses TRBV11-2 and TRBJ2-5; the D gene is possibly TRBD2 (6 bases). The CDR3 loop spans 16 amino acids. V was trimmed by 5 bases and J by 0 bases, leaving 16 bases between them. The germline V gene encodes CDR1 SGHAT and CDR2 FQNNGV. The CDR3 DNA sequence: TGTGCCAGCAGCGAGCTGGCAGGAGGGTACCAAGAGACCCAGTACTTC. Amino acid sequence: CASSELAGGYQETQYF.

The chain recombines TRBV13 with TRBJ2-7; D is unclear. The CDR3 loop spans 13 amino acids. The germline V gene encodes CDR1 PRHDT and CDR2 FYEKMQ (reference sequence). V was shortened by 2 bases and J by 1 base, with 6 bases between the two germline ends. CDR3 coding DNA: TGTGCCAGCAGCTTACGGATTTCCTACGAGCAGTACTTC. Translating it yields CASSLRISYEQYF. Variable domain in full (rest from reference TRBV13 and TRBJ2-7): AAGVIQSPRHLIKEKRETATLKCYPIPRHDTVYWYQQGPGQDPQFLISFYEKMQSDKGSIPDRFSAQQFSDYHSELNMSSLELGDSALYFCASSLRISYEQYFGPGTRLTVT.

The chain links TRBV6-6 to TRBJ2-7; D uncertain. The V and J ends lost 5 bases and 2 bases respectively, with 10 bases between them. This CDR3 comprises 13 residues. Germline lookup yields CDR1 MNHNY and CDR2 SVGAGI (reference sequence). CDR3 DNA: TGTGCCAGCAGTGTCGGAACGGCCTACGAGCAGTACTTC. It translates to CASSVGTAYEQYF.

The rearrangement uses TRBV14 and TRBJ2-1; 8 bases line up with TRBD2. J was trimmed by 6 bases and V by 5 bases; bases with no gene match: 6. The CDR3 has 14 amino acids. Germline lookup yields CDR1 SGHDN and CDR2 FVKESK. In nucleotides, the CDR3 is TGTGCCAGCAGCGTAGGACTAGCCTCCAATGAGCAGTTCTTC. Protein: CASSVGLASNEQFF.

This clone appeared once. This chain uses TRBV29-1 with TRBJ2-1; 9 bases are a match to TRBD1. The CDR3 contains 14 residues. Germline CDR1 reads SQVTM; CDR2 reads ANQGSEA. V was clipped by 5 bases and J by 4 bases; unmatched bases: 6. The CDR3 sequence: CSVMGQGYYNEQFF. CDR3 bases: TGCAGCGTTATGGGACAGGGATATTACAATGAGCAGTTCTTC.

J is TRBJ2-7 and V is TRBV28, with D possibly being TRBD1 or TRBD2 (7 bases each). From germline, CDR1 is MDHEN and CDR2 SYDVKM. The CDR3 covers 14 residues. The V and J ends lost 8 bases and 5 bases respectively, with 19 bases between them. This CDR3 reads CASSPTGRGHEQYF. The CDR3, as DNA: TGTGCCAGCTCCCCTACAGGGAGGGGGCACGAGCAGTACTTC.

This chain joins TRBV5-1 and TRBJ2-1; 8 positions match TRBD2. Germline CDR1 SGHRS, CDR2 YFSETQ. This CDR3 region has 16 residues. Unmatched junction bases numbered 8, after V lost 3 bases and J lost 3 bases. The CDR3 nucleotides read TGCGCCAGCAGCTCCGGGACTAGTGGTAACTACAATGAGCAGTTCTTC. As protein: CASSSGTSGNYNEQFF.

The rearrangement joins TRBV19 to TRBJ2-1, with a weak D call TRBD2 (6 bases). CDR1 LNHDA and CDR2 SQIVND come from the germline V gene (reference sequence). The CDR3 has 13 residues. Trimming removed 6 bases at V and 6 bases at J, with 12 bases between. The CDR3 reads CASRAGYTNEQFF. DNA of the CDR3: TGTGCCAGTAGAGCGGGTTACACCAATGAGCAGTTCTTC.

The rearrangement uses TRBV10-3 and TRBJ2-5; D remains unclear. This CDR3 comprises 13 residues. In germline, CDR1 is ENHRY, CDR2 SYGVKD. Deletions cut 2 bases from V and 7 bases from J, with 11 bases between. CDR3 sequence: CAISEDPVGTQYF. CDR3 nucleotides: TGTGCCATCAGTGAGGATCCCGTAGGGACCCAGTACTTC.

The gene calls are TRBV7-6 and TRBJ2-7; D assignment may be TRBD1 or TRBD2 (5 bases each). The CDR3 length is 14 residues. Germline V gene sequence: CDR1 SGHVS, CDR2 FNYEAQ. Trimming removed 4 bases at V and 5 bases at J, with 15 bases between. CDR3 DNA sequence: TGTGCCAGCAGCTCCCGCTGGGGGTCCCACGAGCAGTACTTC. Encoded protein: CASSSRWGSHEQYF.

About this clone: The junction departs from germline at one end; a sequencing error may be responsible. V and J are TRBV4-1 and TRBJ1-1, with 7 bases matching TRBD1. The V gene's germline CDR1 is MGHRA and CDR2 YSYEKL. This CDR3 has 15 residues. CDR3 protein: CASSLSTGMNSEAFF. CDR3 DNA: TGCGCCAGCAGCCTTTCGACAGGGATGAACTCTGAAGCTTTCTTT.

The chain uses TRBV19 and TRBJ2-1; TRBD1 agrees at 8 bases. The ends lost 8 bases at V and 2 bases at J; junction bases unmatched: 5. The CDR3 spans 14 residues. From germline, CDR1 is LNHDA and CDR2 SQIVND (reference sequence). The CDR3 spells CASGGQGPYNEQFF. CDR3 in DNA: TGTGCCAGTGGCGGACAGGGTCCCTACAATGAGCAGTTCTTC.

CDR3 in DNA: TGTGCCAGCAGTTTATCCATAGCGGGACTCTCCTACAATGAGCAGTTCTTC. This gives the protein CASSLSIAGLSYNEQFF. The rearrangement joins TRBV27 to TRBJ2-1; 8 nucleotides line up with TRBD2. The V segment lost 0 bases and the J segment 0 bases; nucleotides outside the gene matches: 4. Germline V gene data show CDR1 as MNHEY and CDR2 as SMNVEV (reference sequence). The CDR3 has 17 amino acids.

This clone came up once. The chain links TRBV28 to TRBJ2-5; 7 nucleotides line up with TRBD1. This CDR3 contains 15 residues. Per germline, CDR1 MDHEN and CDR2 SYDVKM. With 6 bases clipped from V and 1 base from J, the junction kept 8 bases outside the gene matches. The CDR3 loop is CASRGTATSQETQYF. The CDR3, as DNA: TGTGCCAGCAGGGGGACAGCCACATCCCAAGAGACCCAGTACTTC.